One sample yielded the 2 T cell receptor beta chains listed below, sequenced in a study of T-cell memory formation after mild COVID-19. TCRdb reanalysed the 5' RACE reads using MiXCR and keeps one entry per CDR3 protein. Altogether 180,000 or so distinct CDR3 sequences are present, around a tenth being singletons, with the ten largest covering 3.5% to 4.5%. The sequenced sample consisted of PBMCs or a T cell subset sorted from them (not recorded which). The receptors here all came from a man aged 18 to 30 who had mild COVID-19 (a few samples of this study predate the infection). Cell type and time point are not known.

The chain combines TRBV7-3 with TRBJ2-5, with TRBD2 matching 16 bases. Losses at the gene ends were 2 bases for V and 2 bases for J; bases not matched to a gene: 5. CDR1 and CDR2 from the germline V gene are SGHTA and FQGTGA. The length of the CDR3 is 18 residues. The CDR3 DNA reads TGTGCCAGCAGCTTAGGGACTAGCGGGGGGGCTCGGCAAGAGACCCAGTACTTC. Its translation is CASSLGTSGGARQETQYF.

The rearrangement joins TRBV11-2 to TRBJ1-6; weak D call: TRBD1 (5 bases). This CDR3 has 11 amino acids. Germline V lookup: CDR1 SGHAT, CDR2 FQNNGV. Trimming took off 8 bases at V and 12 bases at J, with 11 bases between the two ends. CDR3 nucleotide sequence: TGTGCCAGCCGGGACCTCGGACCCCTCCACTTT. Its translation: CASRDLGPLHF.